These T cell receptor beta chains were read from a single sample in a study of T cell responses to AZD1222 COVID-19 vaccine. The method was immunoSEQ multiplex PCR; TCRdb's version includes in-frame clones alone and lacks a portion of them. Of around 130,000 clones in the sample, 80% to 95% were seen once. The source was peripheral blood, collected on day 0 of AZD1222 vaccination. The source of these receptors is an adult in good health. The CDR3 runs from the conserved cysteine through the conserved F or W. D genes are given only for firm matches. Clone size, where shown, is once, few, many, or a class for clones that have expanded.

V gene	clone size	D gene	J gene	CDR3 DNA	CDR3 protein
TRBV4-1	NA	NA	TRBJ2-4	TGCGCCAGCAGCCAAGATACGGGGAGCATTCAGTACTTC	CASSQDTGSIQYF
TRBV10-2	NA	TRBD1	TRBJ1-1	TGCGCCAGCAGTCGACAAAAAGGAGGGGGCCGGGACACTGAAGCTTTCTTT	CASSRQKGGGRDTEAFF
TRBV18	NA	TRBD2	TRBJ2-1	TGTGCCAGCTCACCGAAACTAGCGGGAGTACAGAATGAGCAGTTCTTC	CASSPKLAGVQNEQFF
TRBV13	once	NA	TRBJ2-7	TGTGCCAGCAGCCCCCGAGCTCCCTACGAGCAGTACTTC	CASSPRAPYEQYF
TRBV7-8	once	NA	TRBJ2-2	TGTGCCAGCAGCTTAGACACCAGGGGGAGGATTCCCGGGGAGCTGTTTTTT	CASSLDTRGRIPGELFF
TRBV12-5	once	TRBD1	TRBJ1-2	TGTGCTAGTGGATCCGACAGGGGCCGGGGCTACACCTTC	CASGSDRGRGYTF
TRBV5-4	NA	NA	TRBJ1-2	TGTGCCAGCAGCCCCCAGGGCAACCTTAACTATGGCTACACCTTC	CASSPQGNLNYGYTF
TRBV4-1	NA	NA	TRBJ1-2	TGCGCCAGCAGCCAAGGGCTAAAGGGTGGAGTGTATGGCTACACCTTC	CASSQGLKGGVYGYTF
TRBV23-1	NA	NA	TRBJ2-1	TGCGCCAGCAGTCATCGTCCGGGTGGCCGCCTTATTTACAATGAGCAGTTCTTC	CASSHRPGGRLIYNEQFF
TRBV2	NA	TRBD2	TRBJ2-2	TGTGCCAGCACCGACGGGGGGTTTACCGGGGAGCTGTTTTTT	CASTDGGFTGELFF
TRBV5-6	NA	NA	TRBJ2-1	TGTGCCAGCAGCTTGGGACAGGTGGAAGTCTTC	CASSLGQVEVF
TRBV9	NA	NA	TRBJ1-4	TGTGCCAGCAGCGAGGGGGGATGGGGTGAAAAACTGTTTTTT	CASSEGGWGEKLFF
TRBV6-2/TRBV6-3	NA	NA	TRBJ2-1	TGTGCCAGCAGTGACCACCCCCGTATCCCTAATGAGCAGTTCTTC	CASSDHPRIPNEQFF
TRBV27	NA	NA	TRBJ2-7	TGTGCCAGCACTAGTTCTTACGGCCGTTACGAGCAGTACTTC	CASTSSYGRYEQYF
TRBV5-1	NA	TRBD2	TRBJ2-1	TGCGCCAGCAGCTTGGATTCCGGGAGGGAAAGTGAGCAGTTCTTC	CASSLDSGRESEQFF
TRBV12-3/TRBV12-4	NA	NA	TRBJ1-1	TGTGCCAGCAGTGAGCCAGTGAACACTGAAGCTTTCTTT	CASSEPVNTEAFF
TRBV29-1	NA	TRBD1	TRBJ1-1	TGCAGCTCGACCCAGGGGGCTGAAGCTTTCTTT	CSSTQGAEAFF
TRBV19	few	TRBD1	TRBJ2-7	TGTGCCAGTAGTCCTCTCCAGGACAGGGACCACCACGAGCAGTACTTC	CASSPLQDRDHHEQYF
TRBV2	NA	NA	TRBJ1-4	TGTGCCAGCACCGGGACGAATTATGAAAAACTGTTTTTT	CASTGTNYEKLFF
TRBV4-1	NA	NA	TRBJ2-1	TGCGCCAGCAGCCAATCCCCGACTGTGAGGGAGCAGTTCTTC	CASSQSPTVREQFF
TRBV7-9	NA	NA	TRBJ2-5	TGTGCCAGCAGCCCCCTTCCCCGCGAGCGCGAGACCCAGTACTTC	CASSPLPRERETQYF
TRBV10-3	NA	NA	TRBJ2-1	TGTGCCATCAGTGAGTCGATTGGCCAATCGAATGAGCAGTTCTTC	CAISESIGQSNEQFF
TRBV27	NA	TRBD1	TRBJ1-4	TGTGCCAGCAGTTTAAGACAGGGTGTAGTGAATAAGGAAAAACTGTTTTTT	CASSLRQGVVNKEKLFF
TRBV11-2	NA	NA	TRBJ2-1	TGTGCCAGCAGCCATACTGGGAATGAGCAGTTCTTC	CASSHTGNEQFF
TRBV9	once	NA	TRBJ1-2	TGTGCCAGCAGCGAGAGGGTTCTCAGTGGCTACACCTTC	CASSERVLSGYTF
TRBV9	NA	NA	TRBJ1-5	TGTGCCAGCAGCGCAGGACAGAAGGGTCAGCCCCAGCATTTT	CASSAGQKGQPQHF
TRBV27	NA	TRBD1	TRBJ1-6	TGTGCCAGCAGACCCAGACAGGGGGAGGCCTATAATTCACCCCTCCACTTT	CASRPRQGEAYNSPLHF
TRBV4-2	NA	NA	TRBJ2-7	TGTGCCAGCAGCCAGGGTCTCGAAGGGAACGAGCAGTACTTC	CASSQGLEGNEQYF
TRBV19	NA	NA	TRBJ1-6	TGTGCCAGTAGGGCCGGAGGAGGAATGAATTCACCCCTCCACTTT	CASRAGGGMNSPLHF
TRBV4-3	NA	NA	TRBJ1-2	TGCGCCAGCAGCCAAGGTCACACTTCTCTCTATGGCTACACCTTC	CASSQGHTSLYGYTF
TRBV19	NA	NA	TRBJ2-5	TGTGCCAGTAGACAGGGACGGGAGACCCAGTACTTC	CASRQGRETQYF
TRBV28	once	NA	TRBJ1-4	TGTGCCAGCAGCCCTATCGGGAGAGACCTTTTGAATGAAAAACTGTTTTTT	CASSPIGRDLLNEKLFF
TRBV21-1	NA	NA	TRBJ1-4	TGTGCCAGCAGGCCGAGGCCCCTCAATGCAACTAATGAAAAACTGTTTTTT	CASRPRPLNATNEKLFF
TRBV10-1	NA	TRBD2	TRBJ2-1	TGCGCCAGCAGTGAGTCTAGCGGGAGCTCCTACAATGAGCAGTTCTTC	CASSESSGSSYNEQFF
TRBV19	once	NA	TRBJ1-2	TGTGCCAGTACGGGAACACGATATAACTATGGCTACACCTTC	CASTGTRYNYGYTF
TRBV28	NA	NA	TRBJ1-1	TGTGCCAGCATCTTACGGGGTGCGATGAACACTGAAGCTTTCTTT	CASILRGAMNTEAFF
TRBV6-5	NA	TRBD2	TRBJ2-7	TGTGCCAGCACCCCTCCGGGGGGGATTGAGCAGTACTTC	CASTPPGGIEQYF
TRBV19	NA	TRBD1	TRBJ1-6	TGTGCCAGTAGTAACCTCGGACAGGGTTCACCCCTCCACTTT	CASSNLGQGSPLHF
TRBV14	NA	TRBD1	TRBJ1-1	TGTGCCAGCAGCCAACCGACGGGGACAGGGATCGCTTTCTTT	CASSQPTGTGIAFF
TRBV28	NA	TRBD1	TRBJ1-5	TGTGCCAGCAGTTTGAGCGGGACAGCCATGTCTAGCAATCAGCCCCAGCATTTT	CASSLSGTAMSSNQPQHF
TRBV2	few	TRBD1	TRBJ2-7	TGTGCCAGCAGTGACGGGACAGGGCAACGCGAGCAGTACTTC	CASSDGTGQREQYF
TRBV10-3	NA	TRBD2	TRBJ2-1	TGTGCCATCATGACGGGACTAGCGGCATACAATGAGCAGTTCTTC	CAIMTGLAAYNEQFF
TRBV3-1/TRBV3-2	NA	NA	TRBJ2-3	TGTGCCAGCAGCCAATACAGTAACACAGATACGCAGTATTTT	CASSQYSNTDTQYF
TRBV5-1	NA	NA	TRBJ1-2	TGCGCCAGCAGCTTCGGACTAGGAGCTAACTATGGCTACACCTTC	CASSFGLGANYGYTF
TRBV10-3	NA	TRBD2	TRBJ2-3	TGTGCCATCAGGATGCGGGAGTGGGCCACAGATACGCAGTATTTT	CAIRMREWATDTQYF